This T cell receptor beta chain was identified in a study of cytomegalovirus exposure and HLA in healthy donors. The overall study: The 90 to 150 validation repertoires used a platform that matched the one used for the 600 to 700 first-cohort repertoires, as a later analysis reported. Study results and limitations: In a later analysis, first-cohort TCR clusters were found to tend to co-occur in the roughly 120 validation repertoires. The study labeled more than 150 TCR beta chains cytomegalovirus-associated.

An approximately 130-subject validation cohort, separate from the approximately 670-subject first cohort, supplied the donors. Produced via immunoSEQ multiplex PCR; TCRdb's table is partial and in-frame only. The data show 160,000 or so clones, around 90% seen once. This CDR3 has 16 amino acids. The ends lost 8 bases at V and 0 bases at J; junction bases unmatched: 9. Germline V gives CDR1 SNHLY, CDR2 FYNNEI. On this clone: Its antigen is not known.

The rearrangement joins TRBV2 to TRBJ1-5; 8 bases agree with TRBD1. The sample taken for sequencing was PBMCs. This sequence originates from a man aged 18 to 30 in good health and CMV-seronegative. The DNA of the CDR3 is TGTGCCAGCGCAGACAGGGGAGGTTATAGCAATCAGCCCCAGCATTTT. It yields the protein CASADRGGYSNQPQHF.